What follows are 32 T cell receptor beta chains derived from one specimen sequenced in a study of blood T cell repertoires in COVID-19. Here immunoSEQ multiplex PCR was the method, and the copy in TCRdb shows in-frame clones only, minus some. The table shows under 250,000 clones, with approximately 78% occurring only once. Sequenced input: peripheral blood. The receptor set was obtained from a woman aged 40-49 years with acute or convalescent COVID-19.

The V and J genes are TRBV10-2 and TRBJ1-1, with TRBD1 matching over 8 bases. J gave up 2 bases and V 9 bases, and 5 bases lay outside the gene matches. Germline V gene data show CDR1 as WSHSY and CDR2 as SAAADI. The CDR3 spans 13 residues. The DNA for the CDR3 is TGCGCCAGTTCACAGGGGGGCAACACTGAAGCTTTCTTT. It specifies CASSQGGNTEAFF.

This clone came up a few times. The rearrangement joins TRBV6-6 to TRBJ1-2; no clear D. Germline V gene sequence: CDR1 MNHNY, CDR2 SVGAGI (reference sequence). V lost 0 bases and J lost 8, with 7 bases in between. This CDR3 is 12 amino acids long. The CDR3: CASSYSNGGYTF. CDR3 DNA: TGTGCCAGCAGTTACTCCAACGGGGGCTACACCTTC.

This clone was recorded only once. J is TRBJ1-6 and V is TRBV21-1; TRBD1, the table's D call, was not compared with the DNA. TRBV21-1 is noted as a pseudogene. The CDR3 consists of 14 residues. The CDR3 DNA sequence: TGTGCCAGCAGCAAAGCAGGGGGCACGTCACCCCTCCACTTT. Translating it yields CASSKAGGTSPLHF.

Here the CDR3 DNA reads TGCAGCGTTGACGGCAGGGGTGGGGAACTGTTTTTT. This translates into CSVDGRGGELFF. The chain couples TRBV29-1 to TRBJ1-4; D is possibly TRBD1 (6 bases). The CDR3 spans 12 residues. Germline lookup yields CDR1 SQVTM and CDR2 ANQGSEA. V shed 3 bases and J shed 12 bases, with 14 bases lying between them.

The chain carries TRBV29-1 and TRBJ1-5; 7 nucleotides agree with TRBD1. CDR1 and CDR2 (germline): SQVTM, ANQGSEA. The CDR3 has 14 amino acids. Losses at the gene ends were 6 bases for V and 4 bases for J; bases not matched to a gene: 9. The CDR3 region has the DNA TGCAGCGTCTCACAGGGGCGAGGGAATCAGCCCCAGCATTTT. This gives the protein CSVSQGRGNQPQHF.

The chain is built from TRBV19 and TRBJ1-5, with D possibly matching TRBD1 (5 bases). The germline V gene encodes CDR1 LNHDA and CDR2 SQIVND (reference sequence). The CDR3 is 15 amino acids. Trimming stripped 3 bases from V and 4 bases from J, with 13 bases between. CDR3 amino acids: CASSMGTRGNQPQHF. CDR3 bases: TGTGCCAGTAGTATGGGTACAAGGGGAAATCAGCCCCAGCATTTT.

DNA of the CDR3: TGTGCCAGCAGCGAGACTCCGGGCTCGGGGGGGAGAACGCAGTATTTT. This translates into CASSETPGSGGRTQYF. V gene TRBV9 combines with J gene TRBJ2-3; 8 bases are shared with TRBD2. The CDR3 covers 16 residues. Germline V CDR1 and CDR2: SGDLS, YYNGEE. Trimming took 3 bases from V and 9 from J; bases not matched to a gene: 15.

The chain uses TRBV27 and TRBJ2-1, with 7 bases identical to TRBD2. Trimming at V came to 4 bases and at J to 7 bases, leaving 7 bases not matched to a gene. Germline lookup yields CDR1 MNHEY and CDR2 SMNVEV (reference sequence). CDR3 size: 14 residues. The CDR3 loop is CASSSSGGGNEQFF. CDR3 in DNA: TGTGCCAGCAGTTCTAGCGGTGGGGGTAATGAGCAGTTCTTC.

This clone was seen a few times. The sample contains more than one DNA sequence encoding this CDR3. The chain is built from TRBV18 and TRBJ1-1; TRBD1 agrees at 7 bases. Trimming at V came to 6 bases and at J to 3 bases, leaving 7 bases not matched to a gene. Germline V gene lookup returns CDR1 KGHSH and CDR2 LQKENI. The CDR3 is 14 amino acids. Here the CDR3 DNA reads TGTGCCAGCTCGTACAGGGGAACTGACACTGAAGCTTTCTTT. Translated: CASSYRGTDTEAFF.

The V and J genes are TRBV7-2 and TRBJ2-5; TRBD2 agrees at 8 bases. This CDR3 is 16 amino acids long. V shed 1 base, J shed 2 bases, and the junction held 6 bases outside the gene matches. Germline values: CDR1 SGHTA, CDR2 FQGNSA. In DNA form, the CDR3 reads TGTGCCAGCAGCTTAGGGGTCGGGACTAGGCAAGAGACCCAGTACTTC. This translates into CASSLGVGTRQETQYF.

The V gene is TRBV7-2, the J gene TRBJ1-2; TRBD1 aligns across 7 bases. The CDR3 is 18 residues long. CDR1 is SGHTA, CDR2 FQGNSA, per germline. V shed 3 bases and J 4 bases; nucleotides not matched to a gene: 17. CDR3 DNA sequence: TGTGCCAGCAGCTTTTTACAAAAGACAGGGCCCTTTAGCTATGGCTACACCTTC. It codes for CASSFLQKTGPFSYGYTF.

This chain links TRBV5-1 with TRBJ2-7; 8 nucleotides match TRBD1. This CDR3 comprises 15 residues. The V gene end was trimmed by 4 bases and the J gene end by 3 bases; junction bases not matched to a gene: 9. Germline CDR1 SGHRS, CDR2 YFSETQ. CDR3 sequence (DNA): TGCGCCAGCAGCCCGACAGGGGACGGGTACTACGAGCAGTACTTC. Translation gives CASSPTGDGYYEQYF.

The V and J genes are TRBV7-9 and TRBJ2-7; D unclear. The germline CDR1 and CDR2 sequences are SEHNR and FQNEAQ (reference sequence). This CDR3 is built from 15 residues. V lost 1 base to trimming and J lost 1 base, with 11 bases between them. CDR3 in DNA: TGTGCCAGCAGCTTAGGTCGAGACTGGTCCTACGAGCAGTACTTC. Amino acid sequence: CASSLGRDWSYEQYF.

The chain uses TRBV29-1 and TRBJ2-1; D is undetermined. Per germline, CDR1 SQVTM and CDR2 ANQGSEA. V was pared by 6 bases and J by 4 bases, with 16 bases between. The length of the CDR3 is 14 residues. The CDR3, as DNA: TGCAGCGTGTCTTTAAGAGAGTCTTACAATGAGCAGTTCTTC. Translation: CSVSLRESYNEQFF.

This chain links TRBV3-1 (or the pseudogene TRBV3-2) with TRBJ1-2, with 10 bases aligning to TRBD1. CDR1 and CDR2 (germline): LGHDT, YNNKEL (reference sequence). J was trimmed by 3 bases and V by 4 bases; bases with no gene match: 11. This CDR3 spans 17 amino acids. The CDR3 DNA sequence: TGTGCCAGCAGCCCTAGGGACAGGGGAGGGAGGTACTATGGCTACACCTTC. This encodes CASSPRDRGGRYYGYTF.

This rearrangement joins TRBV7-6 to TRBJ2-2; 7 positions match TRBD1. CDR1 and CDR2 (germline): SGHVS, FNYEAQ. The CDR3 has 16 residues. The V gene end was trimmed by 1 base and the J gene end by 3 bases; junction bases not matched to a gene: 5. CDR3 coding DNA: TGTGCCAGCAGCTTAGACAGGGGAACCTACACCGGGGAGCTGTTTTTT. Translation gives CASSLDRGTYTGELFF. Drawing the rest from reference TRBV7-6 and TRBJ2-2, the complete variable domain is GAGVSQSPRYKVTKRGQDVALRCDPISGHVSLYWYRQALGQGPEFLTYFNYEAQQDKSGLPNDRFSAERPEGSISTLTIQRTEQRDSAMYRCASSLDRGTYTGELFFGEGSRLTVL.

The chain links TRBV30 to TRBJ2-7; 7 bases agree with TRBD1. Germline loops: CDR1 GTSNPN, CDR2 SVGIG (reference sequence). Germline trimming cut 4 bases from V and 3 bases from J; bases unmatched to any gene: 9. This CDR3 comprises 14 residues. CDR3 DNA sequence: TGTGCCTGGAAACGTGCAGGGGGAGACTACGAGCAGTACTTC. This gives the protein CAWKRAGGDYEQYF.

This rearrangement joins TRBV28 to TRBJ1-1; 8 bases are shared with TRBD1. The germline gives CDR1 MDHEN, CDR2 SYDVKM. The V segment lost 5 bases and the J segment 5 bases; nucleotides outside the gene matches: 10. The CDR3 contains 15 residues. For the CDR3, the DNA is TGTGCCAGCAGTCATGCAGGGGGCTGGGGGACTGAAGCTTTCTTT. Protein sequence: CASSHAGGWGTEAFF.

The gene calls are TRBV2 and TRBJ1-4; D remains ambiguous. V dropped 5 bases and J dropped 10 bases, with 8 bases sitting between them. Germline V gene data show CDR1 as SNHLY and CDR2 as FYNNEI. The CDR3 extends over 11 amino acids. Here the CDR3 DNA reads TGTGCCAGCAGTTTTTACGGAAAACTGTTTTTT. This translates into CASSFYGKLFF.

The chain joins TRBV2 to TRBJ2-7; 9 bases agree with TRBD1. Germline V lookup: CDR1 SNHLY, CDR2 FYNNEI. Trimming removed 7 bases from V and 4 bases from J; junction bases left unmatched: 11. The CDR3 is 15 amino acids. The CDR3 reads CASNRGTGTRYEQYF. The CDR3 DNA follows: TGTGCCAGCAACAGAGGGACAGGGACACGTTACGAGCAGTACTTC.

This clone has more than one count but fewer than ten. The CDR3 DNA follows: TGTGCCAGCAGCCATGCCCGGGGCGGGGAGCTGTTTTTT. It is translated as CASSHARGGELFF. The chain combines TRBV14 with TRBJ2-2; D may be TRBD2 (5 bases). Germline-derived CDR1 and CDR2 are SGHDN and FVKESK. CDR3 length: 13 amino acids. V was trimmed by 3 bases and J by 7 bases, leaving 9 bases between them. Full variable domain (missing parts from reference TRBV14 and TRBJ2-2): EAGVTQFPSHSVIEKGQTVTLRCDPISGHDNLYWYRRVMGKEIKFLLHFVKESKQDESGMPNNRFLAERTGGTYSTLKVQPAELEDSGVYFCASSHARGGELFFGEGSRLTVL.

The chain employs TRBV27 and TRBJ2-5; D remains unclear. Germline V gene data show CDR1 as MNHEY and CDR2 as SMNVEV (reference sequence). This CDR3 has 13 amino acids. Trimming shortened V by 5 bases and J by 2 bases, and 9 bases separated the two germline ends. The chain's CDR3 is CASSPYQQETQYF. Written as DNA, the CDR3 is TGTGCCAGCAGTCCTTATCAGCAAGAGACCCAGTACTTC.

This chain links TRBV7-2 with TRBJ2-1, with 8 bases that match TRBD2. Germline assignment: CDR1 SGHTA and CDR2 FQGNSA. Trimming at V came to 1 base and at J to 7 bases, leaving 6 bases not matched to a gene. CDR3 length equals 15 residues. The CDR3 is CASSLDGRAHNEQFF. CDR3 DNA: TGTGCCAGCAGCTTAGACGGGAGGGCCCATAATGAGCAGTTCTTC.

This clone was seen a few times. Because the CDR3 is missing its conserved closing phenylalanine or tryptophan, this is likely a read error. It is unclear where the CDR3 begins or ends on the DNA, so no DNA is shown, and the CDR3 is as TCRdb lists it. The rearrangement links TRBV5-1 to TRBJ2-3; TRBD2, as called in the table, went unchecked against the DNA. Ends included, the CDR3 has 12 residues. The germline V gene has CDR1 SGHRS and CDR2 YFSETQ. CDR3: CASSLVFSQAGN.

This chain connects TRBV18 to TRBJ1-1, with 9 bases that match TRBD1. Germline CDR1 is KGHSH and CDR2 is LQKENI. J lost 1 base, V lost 9 bases, and 9 bases had no gene match. The CDR3 consists of 15 residues. CDR3 in amino acids: CASSGMGQGNTEAFF. The DNA of the CDR3 is TGTGCCAGTTCCGGTATGGGACAGGGGAACACTGAAGCTTTCTTT.

This clone occurred a few times. This chain joins TRBV15 and TRBJ1-5; 7 bases align to TRBD1. The ends lost 0 bases at V and 5 bases at J; junction bases unmatched: 4. CDR3 size: 15 residues. CDR1 is LNHNV and CDR2 is YYDKDF in the germline V gene (reference sequence). CDR3 coding DNA: TGTGCCACCAGCAGAGATCGACAGGGCTATCAGCCCCAGCATTTT. Protein: CATSRDRQGYQPQHF.

The chain combines TRBV18 with TRBJ1-3; D not certain. The CDR3 covers 15 residues. Germline V CDR1 and CDR2: KGHSH, LQKENI. Trimming left V 3 bases short and J 8 bases short, with 17 bases between. In DNA form, the CDR3 reads TGTGCCAGCTCACCCGGTTCGGGGTTCGTGGACACCATATATTTT. Protein product: CASSPGSGFVDTIYF.

The chain uses TRBV4-1 and TRBJ2-3; D is uncertain. This CDR3 has 15 residues. Germline V lookup: CDR1 MGHRA, CDR2 YSYEKL. With 5 bases removed from V and 2 bases from J, the gap between germline ends came to 14 bases. CDR3 loop: CASSFQAQTTDTQYF. The CDR3 DNA reads TGCGCCAGCAGCTTCCAGGCACAGACCACAGATACGCAGTATTTT.

The V and J genes are TRBV7-3 and TRBJ2-3, with a possible D match to TRBD2 (6 bases). The length of the CDR3 is 14 residues. The V gene's germline CDR1 is SGHTA and CDR2 FQGTGA. Trimming stripped 5 bases from V and 2 bases from J, with 11 bases between. CDR3 region: CASSLGTYTDTQYF. The CDR3 nucleotides are TGTGCCAGCAGCCTCGGGACTTACACAGATACGCAGTATTTT.

The CDR3 region has the DNA TGTGCCAGCAGCTTGGCGCAGAGCACAGATACGCAGTATTTT. Protein product: CASSLAQSTDTQYF. V gene TRBV5-5 combines with J gene TRBJ2-3, with D unclear. The germline V and J ends were trimmed by 0 bases and 0 bases, with 5 bases remaining between them. The CDR3 spans 14 residues. Per the germline V gene, CDR1 is SGHKS and CDR2 is YYEKEE (reference sequence).

This clone has just one count. This rearrangement joins TRBV11-3 to TRBJ2-1, with TRBD2 matching 7 bases. The CDR3 spans 15 residues. V trimming: 2 bases; J trimming: 6 bases; junction bases outside the gene matches: 7. Germline loops: CDR1 SGHNT, CDR2 YENEEA. The CDR3 sequence is CASSLRAGPSNEQFF. The CDR3 coding sequence is TGTGCCAGCAGCTTACGAGCGGGACCCAGCAATGAGCAGTTCTTC.

This clone appeared a few times. The chain couples TRBV19 to TRBJ2-2; possibly TRBD1 for D (5 bases). With 3 bases removed from V and 8 bases from J, the gap between germline ends came to 7 bases. Germline V gene lookup returns CDR1 LNHDA and CDR2 SQIVND (reference sequence). The CDR3 has 12 amino acids. The CDR3 here is CASSIQGGELFF. Here the CDR3 DNA reads TGTGCCAGTAGTATCCAGGGAGGGGAGCTGTTTTTT. The full variable domain, in which reference TRBV19 and TRBJ2-2 provide the parts outside the CDR3, is DGGITQSPKYLFRKEGQNVTLSCEQNLNHDAMYWYRQDPGQGLRLIYYSQIVNDFQKGDIAEGYSVSREKKESFPLTVTSAQKNPTAFYLCASSIQGGELFFGEGSRLTVL.